This T cell receptor (beta chain) comes out of a study of shared clonotypes between healthy human individuals. Study details: Donors had three CD4 naive, three CD4 memory, two CD8 naive and one CD8 memory plate apiece. General study points: In a few donors, about 5% of naive CD4 clonotypes appeared in common. The represented genetic and exposure-history diversity was limited by the small number of donors.

With regard to this clone: The antigen is unknown.

Assay execution proceeded at the deep level. Sequenced by immunoSEQ multiplex PCR; TCRdb stores in-frame clones only, minus some. The table has about a million clones, approximately 76% seen once; the top ten hold approximately 1.5%. CDR1 WSHSY and CDR2 SAAADI come from the germline V gene. Trimming shortened V by 3 bases and J by 6 bases, and 12 bases separated the two germline ends. The CDR3 consists of 14 residues. This clonotype was sampled from a man aged 18-30 years in good health. Sequences were obtained from memory CD4+ T cells sorted from blood. As to subset: CD45RA-negative fraction. The chain is built from TRBV10-2 and TRBJ1-5; perhaps TRBD1 as D (6 bases). Here the CDR3 DNA reads TGCGCCAGCAGTGATCAGGGGAGTAGTCAGCCCCAGCATTTT. Its protein product is CASSDQGSSQPQHF.